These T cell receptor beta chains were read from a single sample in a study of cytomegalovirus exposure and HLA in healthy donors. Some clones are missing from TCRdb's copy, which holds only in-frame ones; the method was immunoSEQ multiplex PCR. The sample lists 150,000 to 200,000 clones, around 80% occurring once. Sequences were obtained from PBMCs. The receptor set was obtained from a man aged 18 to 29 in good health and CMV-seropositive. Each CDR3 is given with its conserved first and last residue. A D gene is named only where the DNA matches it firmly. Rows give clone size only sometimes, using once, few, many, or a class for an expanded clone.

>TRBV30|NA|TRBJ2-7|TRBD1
TGTGCCGGGGGACAGGATAGCTACGAGCAGTACTTC
CAGGQDSYEQYF
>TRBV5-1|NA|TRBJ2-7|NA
TGCGCCAGCAGCTTTAGTCCGCGGTCGAGCTCCTACGAGCAGTACTTC
CASSFSPRSSSYEQYF
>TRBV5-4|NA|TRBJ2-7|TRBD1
TGTGCCAGCAGCCGGACAGGAAACTACGAGCAGTACTTC
CASSRTGNYEQYF
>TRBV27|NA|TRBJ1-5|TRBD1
TGTGCCAGCAGTTTATCGACAGGGTTGGGCCAGCCCCAGCATTTT
CASSLSTGLGQPQHF
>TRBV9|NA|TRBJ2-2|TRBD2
TGTGCCAGCACCGGGGGGAGAATGGGGCAGTGGGAGCTGTTTTTT
CASTGGRMGQWELFF
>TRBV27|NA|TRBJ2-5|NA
TGTGCCAGCAGTTTACAGGGGGAGGTTGGGACCCAGTACTTC
CASSLQGEVGTQYF
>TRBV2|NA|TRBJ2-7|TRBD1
TGTGCCAGCAGATCGGGACAGGGGGTCACCTACGAGCAGTACTTC
CASRSGQGVTYEQYF
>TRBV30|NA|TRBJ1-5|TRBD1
TGTGCCTGGAATGGACAGGGGGATCAGCCCCAGCATTTT
CAWNGQGDQPQHF
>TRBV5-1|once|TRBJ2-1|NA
TGCGCCAGCAGCTTGCCTATGACTCTCGGCCATGAGCAGTTCTTC
CASSLPMTLGHEQFF
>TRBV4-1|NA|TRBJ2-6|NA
TGCGCCAGCAGCCCCCATCGGGACTCTGGGGCCAACGTCCTGACTTTC
CASSPHRDSGANVLTF
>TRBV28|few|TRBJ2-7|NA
TGTGCCAGCAGTTTACAGTACGAGCAGTACTTC
CASSLQYEQYF
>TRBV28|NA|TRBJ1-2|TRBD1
TGTGCCAGCAGTCTACCCAACAGGGGTGGCTACACCTTC
CASSLPNRGGYTF
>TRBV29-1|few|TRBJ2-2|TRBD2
TGCAGCGTTAGCGGGAGCCGGGTCACCGGGGAGCTGTTTTTT
CSVSGSRVTGELFF
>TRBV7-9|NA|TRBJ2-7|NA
TGTGCCATCTTACCCTTGACAGGAGCCTCCTACGAGCAGTACTTC
CAILPLTGASYEQYF
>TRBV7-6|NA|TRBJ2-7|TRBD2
TGTGCCAGCAGCCCAGTTCCCGACGGGGGGGAGCAGTACTTC
CASSPVPDGGEQYF
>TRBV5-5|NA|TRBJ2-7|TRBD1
TGTGCCAGCAGCTTGTACACAGGGGGAAGGTACGAGCAGTACTTC
CASSLYTGGRYEQYF
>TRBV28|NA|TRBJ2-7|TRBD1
TGTGCCAGCAGTGAGACAGGGGTGAGGGAGCAGTACTTC
CASSETGVREQYF
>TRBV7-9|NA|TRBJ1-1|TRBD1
TGTGCCAGCAGCCCCTTCACAGGGGCTCAGGGGACTGAAGCTTTCTTT
CASSPFTGAQGTEAFF
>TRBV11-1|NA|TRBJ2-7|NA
TGTGCCAGCAGCTCCCAGTACGAGCAGTACTTC
CASSSQYEQYF
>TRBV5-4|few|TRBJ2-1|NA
TGTGCCAGCAGCCAACACGACTGGAGAGGTTTGGTCGGGCAGTTCTTC
CASSQHDWRGLVGQFF
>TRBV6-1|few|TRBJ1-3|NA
TGTGCCAGCAGGATCTCAGGGGCTGGAAACACCATATATTTT
CASRISGAGNTIYF
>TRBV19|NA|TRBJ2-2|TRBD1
TGTGCTTCGACTCCGGGAGACAGGGGGAACGGGGAGCTGTTTTTT
CASTPGDRGNGELFF
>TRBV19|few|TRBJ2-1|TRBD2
TGTGCCAGTACAGGCGGGAGTGTGTCCTACAATGAGCAGTTCTTC
CASTGGSVSYNEQFF
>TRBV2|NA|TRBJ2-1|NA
TGTGCCAGCAGTGATCTAGGAACCTACAATGAGCAGTTCTTC
CASSDLGTYNEQFF
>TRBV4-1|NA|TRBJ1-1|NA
TGCGCCAGCAGCCAAGTCGTTACAGGGAGATTAGGCACTGAAGCTTTCTTT
CASSQVVTGRLGTEAFF